This record concerns one TCR beta chain sequence. This clonotype was observed at least ten times. This clone's antigen is unknown. Qualities for individual bases were not recorded, and no much larger clone is one base off. The sample comes from a study of CD8+CD57+ T cells in acquired aplastic anemia listed by TCRdb under 2018. Study-level background: Extracted DNA from sorted CD4+ and CD8+ cells averaged approximately 3 ug, ranging from about 0.19 to 30 ug. CD8+CD57+ expansion was defined as frequency above the mean frequency observed in healthy subjects. On the study overall, not on this receptor specifically: Patients and healthy controls showed no significant difference in CD8+ Simpson's diversity (P=0.060). Around 28 CD8+ CDR3 sequences were found to be shared between patients and controls, but these sequences appeared to be highly expressed in patients and within the immunodominant clones of the patients.

Flow cytometry had shown CD8+CD57+ cell expansion in the patients selected for sequencing. Every patient had severe acquired aplastic anemia, diagnosed using the International Study of Aplastic Anemia and Agranulocytosis and Camitta criteria. At the time blood was sampled, none of the patients had received any therapy. In the study, sorted CD4+ and CD8+ blood T cells from patients with severe aplastic anemia and from healthy subjects underwent deep sequencing of TCR repertoires. In the USA, patient enrollment took place under clinicaltrials.gov protocols 00001620, 01623167, 00001397, 00071045, 00081523 and 00961064. Ficoll-Paque density gradient centrifugation was used to isolate peripheral blood mononuclear cells. Before DNA was extracted, CD4+ and CD8+ T cells were sorted using either FACS or magnetic beads. Genomic DNA served as template for TCR beta VDJ combination and CDR3 sequence profiling. TCR repertoire sequencing was run on an Illumina HiSeq 2000. The original methods were these. TRBV/TRBJ rearrangement plots, CDR3 size and DJ length profiles, and Simpson's diversity index were used to assess repertoires. The most abundant DNA sequence in the deep sequencing data was taken as the immunodominant clone. CDR3 amino acid sequences were screened for sharing across subjects and were compared with published repertoires and the VDJdb database. Using fastp at Q25 and MiXCR, TCRdb reprocessed the public reads and kept productive beta chains. For every CDR3 protein sequence, its rows merge into one entry that carries the most common genes and DNA. V and J calls and clone size were set by TCRdb, not the authors. Counted in this sample were 160,000 or so distinct CDR3 sequences; more than 45% of them appeared once. Roughly 3.5% of the sample rests with the top ten.

Specimen: sorted CD4+, CD8+, or CD8+CD57+ T cells (not recorded which) from PBMCs. This clonotype was obtained from a human donor with aplastic anemia.

Here the CDR3 is given as CASSLGGAPAQPQHF. The sequenced DNA is TGTGCCAGCAGCTTAGGAGGGGCCCCAGCTCAGCCCCAGCATTTT. This chain is built from TRBV7-2 and TRBJ1-5; tentative D gene TRBD1, with 5 bases matching. Relative to germline, V is 1 base shorter and J is 6 bases shorter, with 13 bases between their ends. Per the germline V gene, SGHTA is the CDR1 and FQGNSA is the CDR2. The CDR3 measures 15 amino acids from cysteine to phenylalanine. CDR3 DNA is the only sequence kept; it has 45 bases, read in frame from the first base.